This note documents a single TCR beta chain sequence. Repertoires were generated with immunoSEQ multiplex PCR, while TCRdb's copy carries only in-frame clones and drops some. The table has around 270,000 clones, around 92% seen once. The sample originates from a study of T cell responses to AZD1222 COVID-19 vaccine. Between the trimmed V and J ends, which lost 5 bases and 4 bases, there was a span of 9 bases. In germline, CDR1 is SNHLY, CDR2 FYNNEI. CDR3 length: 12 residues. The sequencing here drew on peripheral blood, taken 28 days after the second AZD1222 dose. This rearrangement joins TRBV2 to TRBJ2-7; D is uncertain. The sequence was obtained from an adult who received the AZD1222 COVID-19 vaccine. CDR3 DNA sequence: TGTGCCAGCAGTCCGGTGGGGTACGAGCAGTACTTC. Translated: CASSPVGYEQYF.